The 17 T cell receptor beta chains below all came from one sample that was sequenced in a study of T cell responses to AZD1222 COVID-19 vaccine. Produced via immunoSEQ multiplex PCR; TCRdb's table is partial and in-frame only. The sample has roughly 150,000 clones; roughly 88% are singletons. This specimen consisted of peripheral blood, obtained 28 days after the second AZD1222 dose. These receptors came from an adult who received the AZD1222 COVID-19 vaccine.

The CDR3 bases are TGTGCCAGCAGTTCCGACTGGGGAGAGACCCAGTACTTC. Translation gives CASSSDWGETQYF. This chain uses TRBV5-6 with TRBJ2-5; D is uncertain. From germline, CDR1 is SGHDT and CDR2 YYEEEE. This CDR3 has 13 residues. The germline V and J ends were trimmed by 5 bases and 4 bases, with 12 bases remaining between them.

The chain joins TRBV28 to TRBJ2-3, with TRBD1 matching over 9 bases. With 4 bases clipped from V and 6 bases from J, the junction kept 5 bases outside the gene matches. The length of the CDR3 is 14 residues. Germline-derived CDR1 and CDR2 are MDHEN and SYDVKM. The CDR3 coding sequence is TGTGCCAGCAGTTCTGGACAGGGGAAGGATACGCAGTATTTT. Its protein product is CASSSGQGKDTQYF.

V gene TRBV7-9 combines with J gene TRBJ2-1; D is uncertain. Germline CDR1 SEHNR, CDR2 FQNEAQ (reference sequence). The CDR3 has 13 residues. Trimming took 5 bases from V and 6 from J, leaving 11 bases between them. Here the CDR3 DNA reads TGTGCCAGCAGCCCCGGGTACGGCAATGAGCAGTTCTTC. It codes for CASSPGYGNEQFF.

The genes are TRBV9 and TRBJ2-3, with TRBD2 matching 8 bases. Germline V CDR1 and CDR2: SGDLS, YYNGEE. Germline trimming cut 4 bases from V and 2 bases from J; bases unmatched to any gene: 9. The CDR3 is 16 residues long. The CDR3 DNA is TGTGCCAGCAGCCAAGCCGGGGGGGTGTTCACAGATACGCAGTATTTT. Translating gives CASSQAGGVFTDTQYF. Based on the CDR3 plus reference TRBV9 and TRBJ2-3, the full variable domain is DSGVTQTPKHLITATGQRVTLRCSPRSGDLSVYWYQQSLDQGLQFLIQYYNGEERAKGNILERFSAQQFPDLHSELNLSSLELGDSALYFCASSQAGGVFTDTQYFGPGTRLTVL.

This chain connects TRBV9 to TRBJ1-3; 7 nucleotides agree with TRBD1. V gave up 2 bases and J gave up 11 bases; unmatched junction bases: 7. The CDR3 contains 13 residues. Germline V lookup: CDR1 SGDLS, CDR2 YYNGEE. The CDR3 reads CASSVGQEPPIYF. For the CDR3, the DNA is TGTGCCAGCAGCGTCGGACAGGAACCCCCCATATATTTT. Drawing the rest from reference TRBV9 and TRBJ1-3, the complete variable domain is DSGVTQTPKHLITATGQRVTLRCSPRSGDLSVYWYQQSLDQGLQFLIQYYNGEERAKGNILERFSAQQFPDLHSELNLSSLELGDSALYFCASSVGQEPPIYFGEGSWLTVV.

As DNA, the CDR3 is TGTGCCAGCAGCCCCCGGACAGGGAATGGCTACACCTTC. Translating it yields CASSPRTGNGYTF. V gene TRBV3-1 (or the pseudogene TRBV3-2) combines with J gene TRBJ1-2, with TRBD1 identical over 8 bases. The V and J ends lost 4 bases and 6 bases, in that order; junction bases with no gene match: 4. Germline loops: CDR1 LGHDT, CDR2 YNNKEL (reference sequence). This CDR3 has 13 amino acids.

This rearrangement joins TRBV9 to TRBJ1-2; D not certain. This CDR3 has 15 residues. The germline V gene has CDR1 SGDLS and CDR2 YYNGEE. V was shortened by 0 bases and J by 3 bases, with 12 bases between the two germline ends. The CDR3 DNA reads TGTGCCAGCAGCGTAGACCTACGCATTTACTATGGCTACACCTTC. Encoded protein: CASSVDLRIYYGYTF.

The J gene is TRBJ1-6, the V gene TRBV27, with D possibly matching TRBD1 (5 bases). V lost 8 bases and J lost 9, with 20 bases in between. Germline-derived CDR1 and CDR2 are MNHEY and SMNVEV (reference sequence). The CDR3 has 15 residues. In DNA form, the CDR3 reads TGTGCCAGCTTTAGGGTAGGGGCCGCCGGTTCACCCCTCCACTTT. This encodes CASFRVGAAGSPLHF.

The rearrangement links TRBV7-9 to TRBJ2-1; the match to TRBD1 covers 7 bases. J gave up 8 bases and V 1 base, and 8 bases lay outside the gene matches. Germline assignment: CDR1 SEHNR and CDR2 FQNEAQ (reference sequence). The CDR3 runs 15 residues. The CDR3 DNA reads TGTGCCAGCAGCTTAGAGGGGACAGTGAAAGATGAGCAGTTCTTC. This codes for CASSLEGTVKDEQFF.

DNA of the CDR3: TGTGCCAGTACCGGAAGCTCCTACAATGAGCAGTTCTTC. This sequence encodes CASTGSSYNEQFF. J is TRBJ2-1 and V is TRBV19, with no clear D. Germline CDR1 reads LNHDA; CDR2 reads SQIVND (reference sequence). V was shortened by 7 bases and J by 0 bases, with 7 bases between the two germline ends. The CDR3 consists of 13 residues.

The chain has TRBV28 and TRBJ1-1; no reliable D call. The CDR3 length is 15 residues. The V end lost 6 bases, the J end lost 2 bases, and 16 bases lay between the germline ends. CDR1 and CDR2 (germline): MDHEN, SYDVKM. CDR3 bases: TGTGCCAGCAGCCCACCTACGGCACCTAACACTGAAGCTTTCTTT. Translating gives CASSPPTAPNTEAFF.

The chain uses TRBV5-4 and TRBJ2-1, with 15 positions matching TRBD2. The CDR3 loop spans 17 amino acids. From germline, CDR1 is SGHNT and CDR2 YYREEE (reference sequence). Trimming took 4 bases from V and 6 from J; bases not matched to a gene: 8. As DNA, the CDR3 is TGTGCCAGCAGCCCTGGACTAGCGGGGGGGCGGGGCAATGAGCAGTTCTTC. It yields the protein CASSPGLAGGRGNEQFF.

The chain recombines TRBV5-4 with TRBJ1-6; 8 bases match TRBD1. The CDR3 loop spans 15 amino acids. The V and J ends lost 0 bases and 10 bases, in that order; junction bases with no gene match: 6. Germline V CDR1 and CDR2: SGHNT, YYREEE (reference sequence). In DNA, the CDR3 is TGTGCCAGCAGCTTGGGTCAGGGGGCAGGATCACCCCTCCACTTT. Protein: CASSLGQGAGSPLHF.

This chain joins TRBV19 and TRBJ1-1, with D perhaps TRBD1 (5 bases). CDR3 length: 15 residues. Trimming left V 7 bases short and J 1 base short, with 16 bases between. Per the germline V gene, CDR1 is LNHDA and CDR2 is SQIVND (reference sequence). CDR3 amino acids: CASTLGDRSNTEAFF. In nucleotides, the CDR3 is TGTGCCAGTACCCTGGGAGACAGATCGAACACTGAAGCTTTCTTT. The full variable domain, with the rest looked up from reference TRBV19 and TRBJ1-1, is DGGITQSPKYLFRKEGQNVTLSCEQNLNHDAMYWYRQDPGQGLRLIYYSQIVNDFQKGDIAEGYSVSREKKESFPLTVTSAQKNPTAFYLCASTLGDRSNTEAFFGQGTRLTVV.

V gene TRBV3-1 (or the pseudogene TRBV3-2) combines with J gene TRBJ1-5; the D is unclear. Trimming shortened V by 0 bases and J by 4 bases, and 4 bases separated the two germline ends. Germline V lookup: CDR1 LGHDT, CDR2 YNNKEL (reference sequence). There are 13 residues in the CDR3. As DNA, the CDR3 is TGTGCCAGCAGCCAAGAACAAAATCAGCCCCAGCATTTT. Translating it yields CASSQEQNQPQHF.

The chain employs TRBV7-2 and TRBJ2-1; D not resolved. Trimming took off 5 bases at V and 7 bases at J, with 9 bases between the two ends. This CDR3 region has 12 residues. Germline V CDR1 and CDR2: SGHTA, FQGNSA. The DNA for the CDR3 is TGTGCCAGCAGCCCCCCCAGTAATGAGCAGTTCTTC. This gives the protein CASSPPSNEQFF.

The rearrangement links TRBV27 to TRBJ2-7; 11 bases are shared with TRBD1. The germline gives CDR1 MNHEY, CDR2 SMNVEV (reference sequence). This CDR3 spans 15 amino acids. J lost 7 bases, V lost 5 bases, and 10 bases had no gene match. The DNA for the CDR3 is TGTGCCAGCAGTGGTTGGACAGGGGGCCCTTGGGAGCAGTACTTC. Protein: CASSGWTGGPWEQYF.